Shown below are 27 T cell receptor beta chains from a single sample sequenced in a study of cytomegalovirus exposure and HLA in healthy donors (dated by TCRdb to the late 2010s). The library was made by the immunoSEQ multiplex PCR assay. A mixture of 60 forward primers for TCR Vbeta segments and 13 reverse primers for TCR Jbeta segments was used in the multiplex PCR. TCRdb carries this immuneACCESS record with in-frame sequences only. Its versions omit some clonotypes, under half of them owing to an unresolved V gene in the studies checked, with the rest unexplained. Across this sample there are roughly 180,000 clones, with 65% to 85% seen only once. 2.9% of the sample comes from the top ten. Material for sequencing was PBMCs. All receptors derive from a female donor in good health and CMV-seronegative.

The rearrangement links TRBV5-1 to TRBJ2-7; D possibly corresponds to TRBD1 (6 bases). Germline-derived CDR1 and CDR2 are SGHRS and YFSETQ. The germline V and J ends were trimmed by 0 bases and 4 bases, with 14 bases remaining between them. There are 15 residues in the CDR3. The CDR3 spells CASSLVQGVKYEQYF. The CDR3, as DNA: TGCGCCAGCAGCTTGGTACAGGGAGTGAAGTACGAGCAGTACTTC.

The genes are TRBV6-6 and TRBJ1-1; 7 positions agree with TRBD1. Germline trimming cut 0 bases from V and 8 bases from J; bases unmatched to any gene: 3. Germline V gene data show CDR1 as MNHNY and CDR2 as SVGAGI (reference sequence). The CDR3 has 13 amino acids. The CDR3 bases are TGTGCCAGCAGTTACTCTGACAGGGTGGAAGCTTTCTTT. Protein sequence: CASSYSDRVEAFF.

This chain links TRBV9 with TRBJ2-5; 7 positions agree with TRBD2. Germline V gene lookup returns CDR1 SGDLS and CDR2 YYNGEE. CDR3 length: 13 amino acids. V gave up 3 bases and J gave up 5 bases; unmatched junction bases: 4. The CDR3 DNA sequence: TGTGCCAGCAGCGCCCCAGCGGGGGAGACCCAGTACTTC. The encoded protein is CASSAPAGETQYF.

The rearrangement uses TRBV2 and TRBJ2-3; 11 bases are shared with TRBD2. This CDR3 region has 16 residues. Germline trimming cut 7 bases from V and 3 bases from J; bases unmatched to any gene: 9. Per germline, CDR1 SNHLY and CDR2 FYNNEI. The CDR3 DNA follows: TGTGCCAGCACATCGGGACTAGCGGTCACAACAGATACGCAGTATTTT. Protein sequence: CASTSGLAVTTDTQYF.

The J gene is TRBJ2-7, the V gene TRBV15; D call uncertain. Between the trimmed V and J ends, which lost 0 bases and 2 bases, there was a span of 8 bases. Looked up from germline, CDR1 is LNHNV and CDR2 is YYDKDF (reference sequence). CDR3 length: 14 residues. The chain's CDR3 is CATSRDVVTYEQYF. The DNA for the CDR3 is TGTGCCACCAGCAGAGATGTTGTCACCTACGAGCAGTACTTC.

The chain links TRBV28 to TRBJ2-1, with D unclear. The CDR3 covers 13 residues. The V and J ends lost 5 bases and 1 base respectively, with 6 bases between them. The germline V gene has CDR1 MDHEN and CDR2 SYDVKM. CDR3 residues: CASSESSYNEQFF. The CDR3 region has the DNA TGTGCCAGCAGTGAGAGTTCCTACAATGAGCAGTTCTTC.

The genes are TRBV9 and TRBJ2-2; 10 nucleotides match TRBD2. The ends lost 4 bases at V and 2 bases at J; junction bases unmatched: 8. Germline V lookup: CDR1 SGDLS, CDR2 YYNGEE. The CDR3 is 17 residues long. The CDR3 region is CASSTQAGGPNTGELFF. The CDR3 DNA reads TGTGCCAGCAGCACACAAGCGGGGGGGCCAAACACCGGGGAGCTGTTTTTT.

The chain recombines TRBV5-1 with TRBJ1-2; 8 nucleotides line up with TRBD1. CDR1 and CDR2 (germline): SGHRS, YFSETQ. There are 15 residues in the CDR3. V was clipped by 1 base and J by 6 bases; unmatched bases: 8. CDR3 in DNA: TGCGCCAGCAGCTTGTTCTTGGACAGGGCCAATGGCTACACCTTC. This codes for CASSLFLDRANGYTF.

Here the CDR3 reads CASSSGQGVYNEQFF. CDR3 DNA sequence: TGTGCCAGCAGCTCGGGACAGGGGGTGTACAATGAGCAGTTCTTC. The gene calls are TRBV7-3 and TRBJ2-1; 11 positions match TRBD1. CDR1 and CDR2 from the germline V gene are SGHTA and FQGTGA. The CDR3 contains 15 residues. The ends lost 4 bases at V and 4 bases at J; junction bases unmatched: 3.

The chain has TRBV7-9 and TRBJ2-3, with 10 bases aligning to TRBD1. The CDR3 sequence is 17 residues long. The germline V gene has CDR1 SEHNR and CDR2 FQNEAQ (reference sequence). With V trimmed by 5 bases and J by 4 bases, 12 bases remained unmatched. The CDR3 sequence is CASSPARTGGNADTQYF. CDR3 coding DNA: TGTGCCAGCAGCCCAGCCCGGACAGGGGGGAACGCAGATACGCAGTATTTT.

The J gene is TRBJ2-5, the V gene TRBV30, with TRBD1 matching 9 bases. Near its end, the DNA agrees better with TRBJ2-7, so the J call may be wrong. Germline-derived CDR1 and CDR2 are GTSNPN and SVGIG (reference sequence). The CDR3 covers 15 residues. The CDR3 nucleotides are TGTGCCTGGAGCCCAACCGGGACAGGGAACAACGAGCAGTACTTC. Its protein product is CAWSPTGTGNNEQYF.

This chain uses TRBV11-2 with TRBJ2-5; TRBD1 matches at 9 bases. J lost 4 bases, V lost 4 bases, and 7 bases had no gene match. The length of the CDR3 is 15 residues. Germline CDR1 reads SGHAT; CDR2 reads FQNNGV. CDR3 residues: CASSSWTGEGETQYF. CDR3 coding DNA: TGTGCCAGCAGCTCGTGGACAGGGGAGGGAGAGACCCAGTACTTC.

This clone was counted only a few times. In DNA, the CDR3 is TGTGCCAGCAGTCTGACAGGGTATGAGCAGTTCTTC. Amino acids: CASSLTGYEQFF. The chain uses TRBV28 and TRBJ2-1; 7 bases are shared with TRBD1. Germline V gives CDR1 MDHEN, CDR2 SYDVKM. There are 12 residues in the CDR3. The V segment lost 5 bases and the J segment 8 bases; nucleotides outside the gene matches: 3.

In DNA, the CDR3 is TGTGCCAGCAGTCCAGGACAGGTACACGAGCAGTACTTC. This gives the protein CASSPGQVHEQYF. J is TRBJ2-7 and V is TRBV7-9; 7 bases map to TRBD1. The CDR3 extends over 13 amino acids. With 6 bases clipped from V and 5 bases from J, the junction kept 7 bases outside the gene matches. Germline CDR1 and CDR2: SEHNR and FQNEAQ (reference sequence).

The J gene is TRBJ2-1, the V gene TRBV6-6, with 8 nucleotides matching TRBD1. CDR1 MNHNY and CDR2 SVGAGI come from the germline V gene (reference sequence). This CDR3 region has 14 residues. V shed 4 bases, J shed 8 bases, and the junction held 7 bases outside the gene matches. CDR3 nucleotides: TGTGCCAGCAGTTCTCCTGGACAGGGCTATGAGCAGTTCTTC. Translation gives CASSSPGQGYEQFF.

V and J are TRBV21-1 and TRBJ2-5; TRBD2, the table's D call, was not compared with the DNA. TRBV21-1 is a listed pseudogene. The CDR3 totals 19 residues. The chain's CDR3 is CASSKRFLMEGNKTETQYF. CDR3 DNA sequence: TGTGCCAGCAGCAAAAGGTTTTTGATGGAGGGCAACAAAACAGAGACCCAGTACTTC.

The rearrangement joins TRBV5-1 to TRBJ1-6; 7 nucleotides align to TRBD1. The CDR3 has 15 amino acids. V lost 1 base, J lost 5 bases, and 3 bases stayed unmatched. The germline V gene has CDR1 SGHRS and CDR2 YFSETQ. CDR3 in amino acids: CASSLRTGDNSPLHF. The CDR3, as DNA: TGCGCCAGCAGCTTGCGTACAGGGGATAATTCACCCCTCCACTTT. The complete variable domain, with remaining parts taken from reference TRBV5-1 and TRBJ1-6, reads KAGVTQTPRYLIKTRGQQVTLSCSPISGHRSVSWYQQTPGQGLQFLFEYFSETQRNKGNFPGRFSGRQFSNSRSEMNVSTLELGDSALYLCASSLRTGDNSPLHFGNGTRLTVT.

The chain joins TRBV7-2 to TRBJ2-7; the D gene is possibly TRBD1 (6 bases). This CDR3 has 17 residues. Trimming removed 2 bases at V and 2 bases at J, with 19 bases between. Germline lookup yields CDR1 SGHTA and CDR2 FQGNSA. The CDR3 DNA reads TGTGCCAGCAGCTTACCCCTATTCACAGGGCCGGCCTACGAGCAGTACTTC. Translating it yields CASSLPLFTGPAYEQYF.

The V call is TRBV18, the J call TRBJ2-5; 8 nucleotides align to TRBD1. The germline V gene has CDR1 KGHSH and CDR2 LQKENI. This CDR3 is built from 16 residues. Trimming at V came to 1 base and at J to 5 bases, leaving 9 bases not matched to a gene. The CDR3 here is CASSPLGQGAWETQYF. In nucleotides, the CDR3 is TGTGCCAGCTCACCACTCGGGCAGGGGGCTTGGGAGACCCAGTACTTC.

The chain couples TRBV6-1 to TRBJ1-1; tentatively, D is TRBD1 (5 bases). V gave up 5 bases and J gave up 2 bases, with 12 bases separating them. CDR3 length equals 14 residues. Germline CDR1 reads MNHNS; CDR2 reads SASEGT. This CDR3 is CASSFGTGNTEAFF. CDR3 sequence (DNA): TGTGCCAGCAGTTTCGGAACAGGAAACACTGAAGCTTTCTTT.

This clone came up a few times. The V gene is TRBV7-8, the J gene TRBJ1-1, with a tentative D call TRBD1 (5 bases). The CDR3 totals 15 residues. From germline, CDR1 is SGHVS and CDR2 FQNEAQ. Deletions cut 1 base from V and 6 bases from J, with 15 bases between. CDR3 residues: CASSLGPGRIAEAFF. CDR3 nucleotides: TGTGCCAGCAGCTTAGGGCCAGGGAGGATCGCTGAAGCTTTCTTT.

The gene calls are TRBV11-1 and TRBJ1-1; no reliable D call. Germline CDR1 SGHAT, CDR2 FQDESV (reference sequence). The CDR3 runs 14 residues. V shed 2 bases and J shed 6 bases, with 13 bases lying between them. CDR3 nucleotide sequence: TGTGCCAGCAGCTTAAGCTCCGGGAGCCCTGAAGCTTTCTTT. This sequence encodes CASSLSSGSPEAFF.

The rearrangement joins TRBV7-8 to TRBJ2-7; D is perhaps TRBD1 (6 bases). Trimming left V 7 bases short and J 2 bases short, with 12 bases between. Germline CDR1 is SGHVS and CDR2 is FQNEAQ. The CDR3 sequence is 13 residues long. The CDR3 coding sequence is TGTGCCAGCATCCCCGGACAGACCTACGAGCAGTACTTC. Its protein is CASIPGQTYEQYF. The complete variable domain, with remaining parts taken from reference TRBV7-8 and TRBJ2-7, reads GAGVSQSPRYKVAKRGQDVALRCDPISGHVSLFWYQQALGQGPEFLTYFQNEAQLDKSGLPSDRFFAERPEGSVSTLKIQRTQQEDSAVYLCASIPGQTYEQYFGPGTRLTVT.

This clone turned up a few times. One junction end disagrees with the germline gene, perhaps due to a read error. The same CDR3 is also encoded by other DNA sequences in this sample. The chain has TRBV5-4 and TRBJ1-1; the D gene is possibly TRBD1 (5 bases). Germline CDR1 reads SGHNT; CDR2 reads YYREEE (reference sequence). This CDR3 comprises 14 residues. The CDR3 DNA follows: TGCGCCAGCAGCCAACAATCCTCAGGGTCTGAAGCTTTCTTT. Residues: CASSQQSSGSEAFF.

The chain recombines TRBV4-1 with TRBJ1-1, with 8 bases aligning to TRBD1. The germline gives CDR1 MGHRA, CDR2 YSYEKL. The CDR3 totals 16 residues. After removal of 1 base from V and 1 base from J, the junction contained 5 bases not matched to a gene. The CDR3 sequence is CASSQGRGLRNTEAFF. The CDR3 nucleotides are TGCGCCAGCAGCCAAGGCAGGGGGCTGCGGAACACTGAAGCTTTCTTT.

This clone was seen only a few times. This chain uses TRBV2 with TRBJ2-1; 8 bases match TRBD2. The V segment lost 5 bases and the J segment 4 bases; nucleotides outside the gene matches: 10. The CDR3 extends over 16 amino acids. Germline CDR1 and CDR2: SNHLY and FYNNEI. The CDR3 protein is CASSPPGGGGYNEQFF. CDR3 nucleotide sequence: TGTGCCAGCAGTCCCCCGGGGGGGGGAGGATACAATGAGCAGTTCTTC.

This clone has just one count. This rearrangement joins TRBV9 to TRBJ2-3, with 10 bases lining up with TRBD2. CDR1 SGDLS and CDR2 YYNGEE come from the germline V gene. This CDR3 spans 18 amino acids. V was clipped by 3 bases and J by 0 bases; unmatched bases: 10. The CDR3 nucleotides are TGTGCCAGCAGCGCCCATTTTGAGACTAGCGGGAGCACAGATACGCAGTATTTT. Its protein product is CASSAHFETSGSTDTQYF.